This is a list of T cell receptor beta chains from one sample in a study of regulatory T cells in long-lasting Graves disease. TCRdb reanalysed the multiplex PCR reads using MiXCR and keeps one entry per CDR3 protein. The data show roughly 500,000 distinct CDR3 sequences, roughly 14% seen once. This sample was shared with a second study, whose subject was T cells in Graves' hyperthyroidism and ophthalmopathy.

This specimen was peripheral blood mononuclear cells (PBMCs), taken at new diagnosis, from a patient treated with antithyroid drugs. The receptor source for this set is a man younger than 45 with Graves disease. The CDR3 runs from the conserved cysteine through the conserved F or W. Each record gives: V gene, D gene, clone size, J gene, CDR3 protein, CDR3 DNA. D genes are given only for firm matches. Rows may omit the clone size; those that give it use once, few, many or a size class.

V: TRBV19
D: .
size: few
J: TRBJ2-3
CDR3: CATGVLTDTQYF
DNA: TGTGCTACGGGAGTGTTGACAGATACGCAGTATTTT

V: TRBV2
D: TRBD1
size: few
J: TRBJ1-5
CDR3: CASSGGTGDNQPQHF
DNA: TGTGCCAGCAGTGGTGGGACAGGGGACAATCAGCCCCAGCATTTT

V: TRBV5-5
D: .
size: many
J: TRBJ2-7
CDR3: CASSPGGRDYEQYF
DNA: TGTGCCAGCAGCCCCGGGGGACGGGACTACGAGCAGTACTTC

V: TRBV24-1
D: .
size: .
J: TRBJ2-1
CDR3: CATRGGRYNEQFF
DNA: TGTGCCACCCGAGGGGGTAGGTACAATGAGCAGTTCTTC

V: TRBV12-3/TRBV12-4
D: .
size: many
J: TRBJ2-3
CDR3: CASSWEGGDTQYF
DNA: TGTGCCAGCAGTTGGGAAGGCGGAGATACGCAGTATTTT

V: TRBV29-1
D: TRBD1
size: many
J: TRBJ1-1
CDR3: CSVLRGQAEAFF
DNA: TGCAGCGTTCTCAGGGGGCAGGCTGAAGCTTTCTTT

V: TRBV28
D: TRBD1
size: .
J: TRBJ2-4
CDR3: CASSGGQNIQYF
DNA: TGTGCCAGCTCAGGGGGACAAAACATTCAGTACTTC

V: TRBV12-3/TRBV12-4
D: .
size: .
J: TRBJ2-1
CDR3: CASSLRSGPRDEQFF
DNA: TGTGCCAGCAGTTTAAGAAGCGGTCCAAGGGATGAGCAGTTCTTC

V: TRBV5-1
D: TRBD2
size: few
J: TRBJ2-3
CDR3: CASSLAWTSGRAGTDTQYF
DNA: TGCGCCAGCAGCTTGGCCTGGACTAGCGGGAGGGCCGGAACAGATACGCAGTATTTT

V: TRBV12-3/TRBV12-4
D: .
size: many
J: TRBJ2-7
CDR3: CASSLAPRPGDPYEQYF
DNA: TGTGCCAGCAGTTTAGCTCCCCGCCCGGGGGATCCCTACGAGCAGTACTTC

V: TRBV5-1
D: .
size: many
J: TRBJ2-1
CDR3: CASSLGPPWGEQFF
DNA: TGCGCCAGCAGCTTGGGGCCCCCCTGGGGGGAGCAGTTCTTC

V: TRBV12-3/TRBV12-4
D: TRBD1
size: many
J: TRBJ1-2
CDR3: CASSPRDRGLVKGYTF
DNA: TGTGCCAGCAGCCCCCGGGACAGGGGGCTCGTCAAAGGCTACACCTTC

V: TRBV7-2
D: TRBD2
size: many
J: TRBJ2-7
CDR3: CASSLSWTSGSYEQYF
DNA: TGTGCCAGCAGCTTAAGCTGGACTAGCGGGAGCTACGAGCAGTACTTC

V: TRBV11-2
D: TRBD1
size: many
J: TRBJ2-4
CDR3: CASSQTGGSKNIQYF
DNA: TGTGCCAGCAGCCAGACAGGGGGTAGCAAAAACATTCAGTACTTC

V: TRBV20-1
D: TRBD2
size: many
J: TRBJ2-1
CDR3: CSARPSGPYNEQFF
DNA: TGCAGTGCTAGGCCTAGCGGACCCTACAATGAGCAGTTCTTC

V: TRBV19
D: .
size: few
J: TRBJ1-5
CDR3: CASSLEDNQPQHF
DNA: TGTGCCAGTAGTCTGGAGGACAATCAGCCCCAGCATTTT

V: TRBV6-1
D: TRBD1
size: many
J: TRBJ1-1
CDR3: CASSERQGSEAFF
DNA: TGTGCCAGCAGTGAACGACAGGGCTCTGAAGCTTTCTTT

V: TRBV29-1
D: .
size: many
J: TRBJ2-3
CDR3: CSVGGRDTQYF
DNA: TGCAGCGTTGGGGGGAGGGATACGCAGTATTTT

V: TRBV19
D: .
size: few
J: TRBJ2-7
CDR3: CASKGPGGSYEQYF
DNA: TGTGCCAGTAAAGGGCCAGGGGGGAGCTACGAGCAGTACTTC

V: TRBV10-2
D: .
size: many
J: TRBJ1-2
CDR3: CASRTGSMGSGYTF
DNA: TGCGCCAGCAGGACCGGTTCGATGGGGAGTGGCTACACCTTC

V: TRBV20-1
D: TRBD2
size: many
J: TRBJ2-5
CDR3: CSASPAGVFTGETQYF
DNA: TGCAGTGCTAGCCCAGCGGGAGTCTTTACAGGAGAGACCCAGTACTTC

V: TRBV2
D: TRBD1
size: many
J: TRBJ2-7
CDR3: CASSEGLGQAYEQYF
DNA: TGTGCCAGCAGTGAAGGGCTGGGACAGGCCTACGAGCAGTACTTC

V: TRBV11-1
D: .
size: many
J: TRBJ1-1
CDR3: CASSWANTEAFF
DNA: TGTGCCAGCAGCTGGGCGAACACTGAAGCTTTCTTT

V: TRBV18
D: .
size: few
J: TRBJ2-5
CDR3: CASSPSSAGSETQYF
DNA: TGTGCCAGCTCACCTAGTTCCGCCGGTTCGGAGACCCAGTACTTC

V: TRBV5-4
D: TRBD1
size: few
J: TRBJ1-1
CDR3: CASSSAQGTEAFF
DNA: TGTGCCAGCAGCTCTGCACAGGGGACTGAAGCTTTCTTT

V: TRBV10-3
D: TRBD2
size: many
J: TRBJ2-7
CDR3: CAMAGGRGYEQYF
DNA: TGTGCCATGGCGGGAGGGAGAGGGTACGAGCAGTACTTC

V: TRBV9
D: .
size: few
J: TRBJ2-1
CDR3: CASSVWDGNNEQFF
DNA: TGTGCCAGCAGCGTTTGGGACGGAAACAATGAGCAGTTCTTC

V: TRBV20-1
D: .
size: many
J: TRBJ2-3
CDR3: CSTTRRDGQYF
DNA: TGCAGTACAACAAGGCGGGACGGGCAGTATTTT

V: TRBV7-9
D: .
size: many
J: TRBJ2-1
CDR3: CASSLTAQSYNEQFF
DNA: TGTGCCAGCAGCTTAACAGCGCAATCCTACAATGAGCAGTTCTTC

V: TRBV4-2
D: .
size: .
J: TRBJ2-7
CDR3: CASSQPRLPYEQYF
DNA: TGTGCCAGCAGCCAACCTCGTTTACCGTACGAGCAGTACTTC

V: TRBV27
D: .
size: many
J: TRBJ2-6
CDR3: CASSFMRPSGANVLTF
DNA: TGTGCCAGCAGTTTTATGAGGCCCTCTGGGGCCAACGTCCTGACTTTC

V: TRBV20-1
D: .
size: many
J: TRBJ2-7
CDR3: CSAREGTHSYEQYF
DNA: TGCAGTGCTAGAGAAGGGACCCACTCCTACGAGCAGTACTTC

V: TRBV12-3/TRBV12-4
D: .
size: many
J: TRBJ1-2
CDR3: CASRQTESNYGYTF
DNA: TGTGCCAGCAGACAGACAGAATCTAACTATGGCTACACCTTC

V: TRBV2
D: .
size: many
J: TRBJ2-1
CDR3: CASSDPGLFSGNEQFF
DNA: TGTGCCAGCAGTGATCCGGGACTCTTCTCGGGCAATGAGCAGTTCTTC

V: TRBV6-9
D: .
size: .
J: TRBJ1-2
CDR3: CASSYRPGDYGYTF
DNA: TGTGCCAGCAGTTACCGCCCAGGGGACTATGGCTACACCTTC

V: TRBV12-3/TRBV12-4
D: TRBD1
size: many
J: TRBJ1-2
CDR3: CASSRTGTVPNYGYTF
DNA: TGTGCCAGCAGTCGAACCGGGACAGTACCTAACTATGGCTACACCTTC

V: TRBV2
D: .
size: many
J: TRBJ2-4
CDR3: CASSEDAGSYDIQYF
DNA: TGTGCCAGCAGTGAAGACGCAGGCAGTTATGACATTCAGTACTTC

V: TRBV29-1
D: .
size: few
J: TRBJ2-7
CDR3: CSVEPGPHEQYF
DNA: TGCAGCGTTGAGCCCGGTCCGCACGAGCAGTACTTC

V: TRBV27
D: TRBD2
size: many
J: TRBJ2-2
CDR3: CASSGRITGELFF
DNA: TGTGCCAGTAGCGGGAGAATCACCGGGGAGCTGTTTTTT

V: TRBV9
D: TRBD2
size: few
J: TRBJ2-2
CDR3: CASRVEGLGAGELFF
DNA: TGTGCCAGCAGGGTGGAGGGACTAGGCGCCGGGGAGCTGTTTTTT

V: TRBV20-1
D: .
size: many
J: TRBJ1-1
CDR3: CSAYRNLNTEAFF
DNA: TGCAGTGCATACAGGAACTTGAACACTGAAGCTTTCTTT